Presented here are 20 T cell receptor beta chains from one specimen sequenced in a study of blood T cell repertoires in COVID-19. The table came from immunoSEQ multiplex PCR; TCRdb's copy has only in-frame clones and leaves some out. The sample yields 150,000 to 200,000 clones, 75% to 90% seen once. Sequences were obtained from peripheral blood. The receptor source for this set is a middle-aged man with acute or convalescent COVID-19.

The genes are TRBV7-2 and TRBJ2-1; D is perhaps TRBD2 (6 bases). CDR1 is SGHTA and CDR2 is FQGNSA in the germline V gene. The germline V and J ends were trimmed by 5 bases and 5 bases, with 16 bases remaining between them. The CDR3 covers 15 residues. Here the CDR3 reads CASSTSSVRNNEQFF. DNA of the CDR3: TGTGCCAGCAGCACGTCTAGCGTGAGAAACAATGAGCAGTTCTTC.

The V call is TRBV3-1 (or the pseudogene TRBV3-2), the J call TRBJ1-4; D gene uncertain. CDR3 length equals 16 residues. Germline V gene sequence: CDR1 LGHDT, CDR2 YNNKEL (reference sequence). Trimming removed 0 bases at V and 0 bases at J, with 8 bases between. The CDR3 loop is CASSQDSTPTNEKLFF. CDR3 bases: TGTGCCAGCAGCCAAGACTCGACTCCAACTAATGAAAAACTGTTTTTT.

The gene calls are TRBV5-1 and TRBJ1-1; possible D gene TRBD1, 6 bases. Germline CDR1 and CDR2: SGHRS and YFSETQ. The CDR3 totals 15 residues. Trimming removed 2 bases at V and 1 base at J, with 12 bases between. The CDR3 coding sequence is TGCGCCAGCAGCTTCGGGGGGACAAGGAACACTGAAGCTTTCTTT. It is translated as CASSFGGTRNTEAFF.

To note about this clone: Other DNA sequences in the sample encode the same CDR3. The V gene is TRBV18, the J gene TRBJ1-5; D unresolved. CDR3 length: 13 residues. The germline CDR1 and CDR2 sequences are KGHSH and LQKENI. V was clipped by 2 bases and J by 5 bases, with 7 bases between them. The CDR3 spells CASSPGRDQPQHF. The CDR3 nucleotides read TGTGCCAGCTCACCAGGGAGGGATCAGCCCCAGCATTTT.

This clone was observed a handful of times. The gene calls are TRBV5-6 and TRBJ1-1; TRBD1 agrees at 8 bases. V gave up 5 bases and J gave up 6 bases; unmatched junction bases: 12. The germline gives CDR1 SGHDT, CDR2 YYEEEE. CDR3 length: 15 amino acids. DNA for the CDR3: TGTGCCAGCAGGAAGCGGGCAGGGGGCATGGCTGAAGCTTTCTTT. It is translated as CASRKRAGGMAEAFF.

This sequence joins TRBV7-9 and TRBJ1-1, with D unclear. The CDR3 length is 13 residues. Trimming took off 1 base at V and 6 bases at J, with 9 bases between the two ends. Germline CDR1 is SEHNR and CDR2 is FQNEAQ (reference sequence). The chain's CDR3 is CASSLGRVAEAFF. The CDR3 DNA is TGTGCCAGCAGCTTAGGTCGTGTAGCTGAAGCTTTCTTT.

The chain is built from TRBV9 and TRBJ2-5; D is possibly TRBD2 (7 bases). The V and J ends lost 0 bases and 1 base respectively, with 10 bases between them. CDR3 length equals 15 residues. Germline V gene data show CDR1 as SGDLS and CDR2 as YYNGEE. CDR3 residues: CASSVEGGGQETQYF. The CDR3 nucleotides read TGTGCCAGCAGCGTAGAGGGGGGGGGCCAAGAGACCCAGTACTTC.

This clone was counted between two and nine times. The gene calls are TRBV2 and TRBJ1-1; D remains ambiguous. The CDR3 is made up of 11 amino acids. Germline-derived CDR1 and CDR2 are SNHLY and FYNNEI. The V and J ends lost 8 bases and 3 bases respectively, with 7 bases between them. In DNA form, the CDR3 reads TGTGCCAGCGGCATGTACACTGAAGCTTTCTTT. Protein: CASGMYTEAFF.

The rearrangement uses TRBV19 and TRBJ2-7, with unresolved D. The germline V and J ends were trimmed by 2 bases and 2 bases, with 10 bases remaining between them. The CDR3 consists of 14 residues. CDR1 LNHDA and CDR2 SQIVND come from the germline V gene (reference sequence). The CDR3 loop is CASSITAVAYEQYF. CDR3 DNA sequence: TGTGCCAGTAGTATAACCGCGGTCGCCTACGAGCAGTACTTC. The full variable domain, its missing parts supplied by reference TRBV19 and TRBJ2-7, is DGGITQSPKYLFRKEGQNVTLSCEQNLNHDAMYWYRQDPGQGLRLIYYSQIVNDFQKGDIAEGYSVSREKKESFPLTVTSAQKNPTAFYLCASSITAVAYEQYFGPGTRLTVT.

V and J are TRBV6-5 and TRBJ1-5; D gene unclear. Per germline, CDR1 MNHEY and CDR2 SVGAGI. This CDR3 has 14 amino acids. V lost 6 bases and J lost 6, with 15 bases in between. The CDR3 loop is CASSTVGAVQPQHF. The CDR3 bases are TGTGCCAGCAGCACGGTGGGAGCAGTTCAGCCCCAGCATTTT.

V gene TRBV2 combines with J gene TRBJ1-3; possibly TRBD1 for D (5 bases). Germline assignment: CDR1 SNHLY and CDR2 FYNNEI. The length of the CDR3 is 13 residues. Trimming left V 3 bases short and J 3 bases short, with 6 bases between. Here the CDR3 reads CASSDRVGNTIYF. Written as DNA, the CDR3 is TGTGCCAGCAGTGACAGGGTTGGAAACACCATATATTTT.

This clone was detected once. The chain uses TRBV5-4 and TRBJ1-2; D remains unclear. CDR1 and CDR2 from the germline V gene are SGHNT and YYREEE (reference sequence). The V gene lost 4 bases and the J gene lost 3 bases, with 13 bases spanning the gap. CDR3 size: 14 residues. The CDR3 spells CASSPPAADYGYTF. As DNA, the CDR3 is TGTGCCAGCAGCCCCCCGGCCGCGGACTATGGCTACACCTTC.

The chain couples TRBV24-1 to TRBJ1-5; 7 nucleotides match TRBD1. CDR1 and CDR2 (germline): KGHDR, SFDVKD. V trimming: 9 bases; J trimming: 0 bases; junction bases outside the gene matches: 13. The CDR3 is 17 residues long. In nucleotides, the CDR3 is TGTGCCACCCCCGCTGATACAGGGGTCTATAGCAATCAGCCCCAGCATTTT. This gives the protein CATPADTGVYSNQPQHF.

The rearrangement uses TRBV19 and TRBJ1-5; possibly TRBD1 for D (5 bases). From germline, CDR1 is LNHDA and CDR2 SQIVND (reference sequence). Trimming shortened V by 5 bases and J by 4 bases, and 18 bases separated the two germline ends. This CDR3 is built from 16 residues. The CDR3 coding sequence is TGTGCCAGTAGTCCAAGGGAAGGGGTAGGGAATCAGCCCCAGCATTTT. It codes for CASSPREGVGNQPQHF. Filled out from reference TRBV19 and TRBJ1-5, the complete variable domain reads DGGITQSPKYLFRKEGQNVTLSCEQNLNHDAMYWYRQDPGQGLRLIYYSQIVNDFQKGDIAEGYSVSREKKESFPLTVTSAQKNPTAFYLCASSPREGVGNQPQHFGDGTRLSIL.

This clone was observed a few times. This chain links TRBV20-1 with TRBJ1-2, with a weak D call TRBD1 (5 bases). Between the trimmed V and J ends, which lost 6 bases and 10 bases, there was a span of 15 bases. The CDR3 has 11 amino acids. The germline V gene encodes CDR1 DFQATT and CDR2 SNEGSKA (reference sequence). CDR3 sequence: CSANLREDYTF. The CDR3 coding sequence is TGCAGTGCAAACCTCAGGGAGGACTACACCTTC.

The chain links TRBV6-1 to TRBJ1-2; 12 bases match TRBD1. This CDR3 is built from 17 residues. Per the germline V gene, CDR1 is MNHNS and CDR2 is SASEGT. V gave up 5 bases and J gave up 1 base; unmatched junction bases: 8. The chain's CDR3 is CASSKGTGGANNYGYTF. CDR3 in DNA: TGTGCCAGCAGTAAAGGGACAGGGGGCGCGAATAACTATGGCTACACCTTC.

V usage is TRBV12-3 or TRBV12-4 and J usage is TRBJ1-5; the match to TRBD1 covers 7 bases. The CDR3 spans 13 residues. V shed 6 bases, J shed 2 bases, and the junction held 1 base outside the gene matches. The CDR3 coding sequence is TGTGCCAGCAGCGGACAGGGCAATCAGCCCCAGCATTTT. Translation gives CASSGQGNQPQHF.

The chain uses TRBV28 and TRBJ1-2; D is perhaps TRBD1 (6 bases). The length of the CDR3 is 15 residues. Trimming left V 1 base short and J 2 bases short, with 11 bases between. CDR1 is MDHEN, CDR2 SYDVKM, per germline. The CDR3 DNA follows: TGTGCCAGCAGTTTATCCCGGACAGAAAACTATGGCTACACCTTC. Amino acid sequence: CASSLSRTENYGYTF.

The J gene is TRBJ2-2, the V gene TRBV5-1; weak D call: TRBD2 (5 bases). This CDR3 is 16 amino acids long. Germline V gene data show CDR1 as SGHRS and CDR2 as YFSETQ. The V and J ends lost 2 bases and 2 bases respectively, with 13 bases between them. CDR3 nucleotide sequence: TGCGCCAGCAGCTTTGGCTTCGGAGGAAACACCGGGGAGCTGTTTTTT. Amino acid sequence: CASSFGFGGNTGELFF.

The chain is built from TRBV7-6 and TRBJ2-2; D perhaps matches TRBD1 (6 bases). The CDR3 covers 17 residues. Trimming left V 5 bases short and J 2 bases short, with 18 bases between. Germline-derived CDR1 and CDR2 are SGHVS and FNYEAQ. This CDR3 reads CASSIRGTNLNTGELFF. CDR3 sequence (DNA): TGTGCCAGCAGCATTAGAGGGACAAACCTAAACACCGGGGAGCTGTTTTTT.